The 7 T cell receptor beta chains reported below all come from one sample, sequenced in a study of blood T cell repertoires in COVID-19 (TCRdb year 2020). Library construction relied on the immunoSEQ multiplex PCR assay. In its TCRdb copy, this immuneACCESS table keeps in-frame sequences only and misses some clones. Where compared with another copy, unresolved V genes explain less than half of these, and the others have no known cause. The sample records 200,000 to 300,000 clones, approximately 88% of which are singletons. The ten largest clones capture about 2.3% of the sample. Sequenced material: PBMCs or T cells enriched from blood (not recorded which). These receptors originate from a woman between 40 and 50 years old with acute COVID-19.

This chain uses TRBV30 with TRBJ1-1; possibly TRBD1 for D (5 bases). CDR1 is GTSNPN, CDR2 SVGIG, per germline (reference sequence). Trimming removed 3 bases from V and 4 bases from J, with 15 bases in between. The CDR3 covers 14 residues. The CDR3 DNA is TGTGCCTGGAGACCTAATCGTCAGGGCACTGAAGCTTTCTTT. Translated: CAWRPNRQGTEAFF. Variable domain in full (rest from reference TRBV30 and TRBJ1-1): SQTIHQWPATLVQPVGSPLSLECTVEGTSNPNLYWYRQAAGRGLQLLFYSVGIGQISSEVPQNLSASRPQDRQFILSSKKLLLSDSGFYLCAWRPNRQGTEAFFGQGTRLTVV.

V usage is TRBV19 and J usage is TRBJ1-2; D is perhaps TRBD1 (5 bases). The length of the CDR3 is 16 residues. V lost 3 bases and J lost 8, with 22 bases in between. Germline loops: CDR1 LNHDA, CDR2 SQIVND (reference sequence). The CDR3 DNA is TGTGCCAGTAGTATTCCGCTTCTAGGGGAGGGAGGAGGCTACACCTTC. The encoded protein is CASSIPLLGEGGGYTF.

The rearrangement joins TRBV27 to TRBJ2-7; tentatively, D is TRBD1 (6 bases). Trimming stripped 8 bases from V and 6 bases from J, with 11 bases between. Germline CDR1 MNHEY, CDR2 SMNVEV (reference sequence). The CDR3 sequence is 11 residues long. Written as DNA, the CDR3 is TGTGCCAGCGGGGACAATCTCGAGCAGTACTTC. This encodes CASGDNLEQYF.

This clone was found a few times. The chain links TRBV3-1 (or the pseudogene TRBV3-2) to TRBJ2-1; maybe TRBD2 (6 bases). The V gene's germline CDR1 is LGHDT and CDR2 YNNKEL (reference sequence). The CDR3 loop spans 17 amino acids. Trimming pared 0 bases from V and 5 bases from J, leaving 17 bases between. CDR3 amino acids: CASSQDLGDRGDNEQFF. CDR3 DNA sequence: TGTGCCAGCAGCCAAGATCTGGGCGACCGCGGGGACAATGAGCAGTTCTTC.

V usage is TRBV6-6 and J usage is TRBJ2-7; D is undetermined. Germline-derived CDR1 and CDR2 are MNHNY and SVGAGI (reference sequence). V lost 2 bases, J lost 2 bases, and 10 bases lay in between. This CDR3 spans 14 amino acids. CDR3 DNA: TGTGCCAGCAGTTACGGGCAGCAAACCTACGAGCAGTACTTC. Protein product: CASSYGQQTYEQYF.

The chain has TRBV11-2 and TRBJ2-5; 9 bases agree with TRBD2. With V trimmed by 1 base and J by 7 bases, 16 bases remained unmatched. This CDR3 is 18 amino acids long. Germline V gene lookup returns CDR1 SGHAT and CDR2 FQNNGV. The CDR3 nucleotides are TGTGCCAGCAGCTTAGGGGGTTTTGCGGGAGGGCCCCTGGGGACCCAGTACTTC. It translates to CASSLGGFAGGPLGTQYF.

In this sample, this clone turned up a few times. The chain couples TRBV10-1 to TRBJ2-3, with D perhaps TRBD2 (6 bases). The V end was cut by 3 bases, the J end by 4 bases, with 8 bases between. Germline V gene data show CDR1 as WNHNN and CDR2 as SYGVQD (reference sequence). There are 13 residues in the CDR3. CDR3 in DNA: TGCGCCAGCAGTGACTCGGGAGCAGATACGCAGTATTTT. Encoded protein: CASSDSGADTQYF.